Listed below are T cell receptor beta chains from one sample, sequenced in a study of T-cell reconstitution after alpha-beta-depleted transplantation in children. TCRdb reprocessed the PCR reads with MiXCR, giving one entry per CDR3 protein. This sample has about 420,000 distinct CDR3 sequences, with about a tenth found just once. The sequencing used PBMCs from the stem cell graft donor, collected from the stem cell graft. These receptors all come from a human donor who donated a stem cell graft to a child with acute myeloid leukemia. Each CDR3 is given with its conserved first and last residue. A D gene is named only where the DNA matches it firmly. Part of the rows lack a size; the others show once, few, many or a class for expanded clones.

CDR3nt: TGTGCCAGCAGCCCAGGACAGGCCACCGGGGAGCTGTTTTTT
CDR3aa: CASSPGQATGELFF
len: 14
abundance: -
d_gene: TRBD1
v_gene: TRBV7-9
j_gene: TRBJ2-2

CDR3nt: TGTGCCAGCAGTTACTCCAGGTTCCAAGAGACCCAGTACTTC
CDR3aa: CASSYSRFQETQYF
len: 14
abundance: -
d_gene: -
v_gene: TRBV6-5
j_gene: TRBJ2-5

CDR3nt: TGCGCCAGCAGCCAAGTTCGGGGGGCTGGCTACGAGCAGTACTTC
CDR3aa: CASSQVRGAGYEQYF
len: 15
abundance: -
d_gene: -
v_gene: TRBV4-3
j_gene: TRBJ2-7

CDR3nt: TGTGCCAGCAGCTTAGAGGGGACAGCGTACACAGATACGCAGTATTTT
CDR3aa: CASSLEGTAYTDTQYF
len: 16
abundance: many
d_gene: TRBD1
v_gene: TRBV7-8
j_gene: TRBJ2-3

CDR3nt: TGTGCCAGCAGTTCCCTCGCTGGGACTGAGCAGTTCTTC
CDR3aa: CASSSLAGTEQFF
len: 13
abundance: few
d_gene: -
v_gene: TRBV12-3/TRBV12-4
j_gene: TRBJ2-1

CDR3nt: TGCAGCGCTGGTCCGGGACAGGGGCTCGGTGAGCAGTTCTTC
CDR3aa: CSAGPGQGLGEQFF
len: 14
abundance: many
d_gene: TRBD1
v_gene: TRBV29-1
j_gene: TRBJ2-1

CDR3nt: TGTGCCATGAGCCCCGGGCTGCTCTCCTACGAGCAGTACTTC
CDR3aa: CAMSPGLLSYEQYF
len: 14
abundance: -
d_gene: -
v_gene: TRBV4-2
j_gene: TRBJ2-7

CDR3nt: TGTGCCAGCAGCGTAGGACTAGCGGGAGGATTTAGTGAGCAGTTCTTC
CDR3aa: CASSVGLAGGFSEQFF
len: 16
abundance: -
d_gene: TRBD2
v_gene: TRBV9
j_gene: TRBJ2-1

CDR3nt: TGCAGTGCTCCAGGGCCGGGAGCCTACAATGAGCAGTTCTTC
CDR3aa: CSAPGPGAYNEQFF
len: 14
abundance: -
d_gene: -
v_gene: TRBV20-1
j_gene: TRBJ2-1

CDR3nt: TGCGCCAGCAGGGCAGCGGGAACCTGGGACGAGCAGTACTTC
CDR3aa: CASRAAGTWDEQYF
len: 14
abundance: many
d_gene: TRBD2
v_gene: TRBV5-1
j_gene: TRBJ2-7

CDR3nt: TGCGCCAGCAGCTCGTTTCTCGGGGTTACAGATACGCAGTATTTT
CDR3aa: CASSSFLGVTDTQYF
len: 15
abundance: few
d_gene: -
v_gene: TRBV5-1
j_gene: TRBJ2-3

CDR3nt: TGCGCCAGCAGCTTGACTAGCGGTGACCAAGAGACCCAGTACTTC
CDR3aa: CASSLTSGDQETQYF
len: 15
abundance: many
d_gene: TRBD2
v_gene: TRBV5-1
j_gene: TRBJ2-5

CDR3nt: TGTGCCAGCAGCTTAAGCGGGGGGGCCGACACCGGGGAGCTGTTTTTT
CDR3aa: CASSLSGGADTGELFF
len: 16
abundance: many
d_gene: TRBD2
v_gene: TRBV7-3
j_gene: TRBJ2-2

CDR3nt: TGTGCCAGCAGCCGGACGTCCGGGACCGTCGGAAATCAGCCCCAGCATTTT
CDR3aa: CASSRTSGTVGNQPQHF
len: 17
abundance: few
d_gene: -
v_gene: TRBV6-1
j_gene: TRBJ1-5

CDR3nt: TGTGCCAGCAGTTACGGGGGCTACAATCAGCCCCAGCATTTT
CDR3aa: CASSYGGYNQPQHF
len: 14
abundance: -
d_gene: -
v_gene: TRBV6-5
j_gene: TRBJ1-5

CDR3nt: TGCAGTGCTAGAGATCAGGGGGGCACCGGGGAGCTGTTTTTT
CDR3aa: CSARDQGGTGELFF
len: 14
abundance: -
d_gene: -
v_gene: TRBV20-1
j_gene: TRBJ2-2

CDR3nt: TGTGCCAGCAGCCAAGCCATCGGGACAGTGAACACTGAAGCTTTCTTT
CDR3aa: CASSQAIGTVNTEAFF
len: 16
abundance: -
d_gene: TRBD1
v_gene: TRBV14
j_gene: TRBJ1-1

CDR3nt: TGTGCCAGCAGCTTGACTAGCGGGGCGAACACCGGGGAGCTGTTTTTT
CDR3aa: CASSLTSGANTGELFF
len: 16
abundance: many
d_gene: TRBD2
v_gene: TRBV5-1
j_gene: TRBJ2-2

CDR3nt: TGTGCCAGCAGCGTAGGAGTTGGGACAGAAGAGACCCAGTACTTC
CDR3aa: CASSVGVGTEETQYF
len: 15
abundance: many
d_gene: TRBD1
v_gene: TRBV9
j_gene: TRBJ2-5

CDR3nt: TGCAGTGCTAGTAGGGACACCTTCGGATCGGTGCAGTATTTT
CDR3aa: CSASRDTFGSVQYF
len: 14
abundance: -
d_gene: -
v_gene: TRBV20-1
j_gene: TRBJ2-3

CDR3nt: TGTGCCAGCAGCTTCCTATTACCAGACGGGGAGCTGTTTTTT
CDR3aa: CASSFLLPDGELFF
len: 14
abundance: many
d_gene: -
v_gene: TRBV7-8
j_gene: TRBJ2-2

CDR3nt: TGTGCCAGCAGCAAACTAGCAGACTCCTACAATGAGCAGTTCTTC
CDR3aa: CASSKLADSYNEQFF
len: 15
abundance: few
d_gene: -
v_gene: TRBV7-2
j_gene: TRBJ2-1

CDR3nt: TGCAGTGCTGTGAGCGGAGCCCCTACAGATACGCAGTATTTT
CDR3aa: CSAVSGAPTDTQYF
len: 14
abundance: few
d_gene: -
v_gene: TRBV20-1
j_gene: TRBJ2-3

CDR3nt: TGTGCCAGCAGTTTCTCGGGGGGCGCGGGCACTGAAGCTTTCTTT
CDR3aa: CASSFSGGAGTEAFF
len: 15
abundance: -
d_gene: -
v_gene: TRBV12-3/TRBV12-4
j_gene: TRBJ1-1

CDR3nt: TGTGCCAGCAGCGGAGAGGGGCATTATGGCTACACCTTC
CDR3aa: CASSGEGHYGYTF
len: 13
abundance: few
d_gene: -
v_gene: TRBV7-9
j_gene: TRBJ1-2

CDR3nt: TGTGCCAGCAGTCGTAGGGCAGGGGGAGCCTACGAGCAGTACTTC
CDR3aa: CASSRRAGGAYEQYF
len: 15
abundance: few
d_gene: TRBD1
v_gene: TRBV7-2
j_gene: TRBJ2-7

CDR3nt: TGTGCCATCAGTGAGTCGATCCGGGGTTCACCCCTCCACTTT
CDR3aa: CAISESIRGSPLHF
len: 14
abundance: many
d_gene: -
v_gene: TRBV10-3
j_gene: TRBJ1-6

CDR3nt: TGTGCCAGCTCACCACGAGCGGATGAGCAGTTCTTC
CDR3aa: CASSPRADEQFF
len: 12
abundance: few
d_gene: -
v_gene: TRBV18
j_gene: TRBJ2-1

CDR3nt: TGTGCCAGCAGTCGGGGGGGGATTACGAACACTGAAGCTTTCTTT
CDR3aa: CASSRGGITNTEAFF
len: 15
abundance: -
d_gene: -
v_gene: TRBV6-1
j_gene: TRBJ1-1

CDR3nt: TGTGCCAGCAGTTATGAGTCCAGGACCACAGATACGCAGTATTTT
CDR3aa: CASSYESRTTDTQYF
len: 15
abundance: many
d_gene: -
v_gene: TRBV6-2/TRBV6-3
j_gene: TRBJ2-3

CDR3nt: TGTGCCACCAGCAGAGGGGGACAGCTTAGAAATGAGCAGTTCTTC
CDR3aa: CATSRGGQLRNEQFF
len: 15
abundance: -
d_gene: TRBD1
v_gene: TRBV15
j_gene: TRBJ2-1

CDR3nt: TGCGCCAGCAGCTTGGTCCGGGACAGGGGGCTACAGGGCTACACCTTC
CDR3aa: CASSLVRDRGLQGYTF
len: 16
abundance: -
d_gene: TRBD1
v_gene: TRBV5-1
j_gene: TRBJ1-2

CDR3nt: TGCAGTGCTCTCTTTACAGGGGGGAACACTGAAGCTTTCTTT
CDR3aa: CSALFTGGNTEAFF
len: 14
abundance: -
d_gene: TRBD1
v_gene: TRBV20-1
j_gene: TRBJ1-1

CDR3nt: TGCAGCGTTGCAACAGGGGCAGATACGCAGTATTTT
CDR3aa: CSVATGADTQYF
len: 12
abundance: many
d_gene: TRBD1
v_gene: TRBV29-1
j_gene: TRBJ2-3